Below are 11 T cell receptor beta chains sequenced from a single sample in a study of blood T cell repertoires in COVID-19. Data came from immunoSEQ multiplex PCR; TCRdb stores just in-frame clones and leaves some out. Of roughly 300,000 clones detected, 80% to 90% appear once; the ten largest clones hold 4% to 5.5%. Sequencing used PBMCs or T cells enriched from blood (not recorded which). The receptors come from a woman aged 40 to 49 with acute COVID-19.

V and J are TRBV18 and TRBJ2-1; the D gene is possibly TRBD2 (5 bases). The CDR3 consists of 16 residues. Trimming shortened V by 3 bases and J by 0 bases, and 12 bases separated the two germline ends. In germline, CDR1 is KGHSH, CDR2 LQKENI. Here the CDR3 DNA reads TGTGCCAGCTCACCCGGACTCGTCAGCTCCTACAATGAGCAGTTCTTC. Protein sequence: CASSPGLVSSYNEQFF.

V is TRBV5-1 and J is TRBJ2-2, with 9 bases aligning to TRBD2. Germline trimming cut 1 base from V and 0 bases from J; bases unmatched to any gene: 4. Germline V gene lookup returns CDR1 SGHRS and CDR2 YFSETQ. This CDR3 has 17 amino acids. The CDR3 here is CASSLLAGDTNTGELFF. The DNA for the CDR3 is TGCGCCAGCAGCTTGTTAGCGGGAGACACGAACACCGGGGAGCTGTTTTTT. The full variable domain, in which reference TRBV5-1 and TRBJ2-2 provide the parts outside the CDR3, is KAGVTQTPRYLIKTRGQQVTLSCSPISGHRSVSWYQQTPGQGLQFLFEYFSETQRNKGNFPGRFSGRQFSNSRSEMNVSTLELGDSALYLCASSLLAGDTNTGELFFGEGSRLTVL.

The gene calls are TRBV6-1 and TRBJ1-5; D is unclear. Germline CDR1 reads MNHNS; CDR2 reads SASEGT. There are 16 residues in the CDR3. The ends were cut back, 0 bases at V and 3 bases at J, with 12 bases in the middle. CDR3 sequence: CASSEASKGANQPQHF. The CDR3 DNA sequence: TGTGCCAGCAGTGAAGCCTCGAAGGGAGCCAATCAGCCCCAGCATTTT.

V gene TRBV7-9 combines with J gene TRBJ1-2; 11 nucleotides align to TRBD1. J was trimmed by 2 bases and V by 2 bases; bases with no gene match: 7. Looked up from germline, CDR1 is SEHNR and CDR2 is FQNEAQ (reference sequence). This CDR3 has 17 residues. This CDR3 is CASSLYGQGALNYGYTF. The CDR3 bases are TGTGCCAGCAGCTTATATGGACAGGGGGCGTTGAACTATGGCTACACCTTC.

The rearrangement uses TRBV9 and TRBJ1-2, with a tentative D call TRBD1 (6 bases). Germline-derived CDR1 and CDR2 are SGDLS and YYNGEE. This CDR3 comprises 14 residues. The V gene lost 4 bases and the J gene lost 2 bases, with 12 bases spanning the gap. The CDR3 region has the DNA TGTGCCAGCAGCACTCAGCAGGGGAACTATGGCTACACCTTC. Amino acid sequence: CASSTQQGNYGYTF.

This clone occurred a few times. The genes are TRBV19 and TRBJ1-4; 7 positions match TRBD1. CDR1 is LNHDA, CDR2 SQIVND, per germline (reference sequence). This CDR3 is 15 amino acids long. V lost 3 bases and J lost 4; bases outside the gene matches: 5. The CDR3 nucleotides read TGTGCCAGTAGTATCCCGGGACAGATTAATGAAAAACTGTTTTTT. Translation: CASSIPGQINEKLFF.

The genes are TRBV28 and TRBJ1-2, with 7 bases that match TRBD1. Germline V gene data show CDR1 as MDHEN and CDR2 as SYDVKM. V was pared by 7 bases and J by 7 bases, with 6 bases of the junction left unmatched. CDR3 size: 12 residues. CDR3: CASKRGPIGYTF. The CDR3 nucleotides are TGTGCCAGCAAGAGGGGGCCGATTGGCTACACCTTC.

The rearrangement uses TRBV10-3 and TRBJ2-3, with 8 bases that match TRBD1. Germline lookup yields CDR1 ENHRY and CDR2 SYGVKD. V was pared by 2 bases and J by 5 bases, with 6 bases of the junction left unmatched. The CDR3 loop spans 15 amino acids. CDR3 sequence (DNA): TGTGCCATCAGTGAGCGCCAGGGGGCGGTAGATACGCAGTATTTT. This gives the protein CAISERQGAVDTQYF.

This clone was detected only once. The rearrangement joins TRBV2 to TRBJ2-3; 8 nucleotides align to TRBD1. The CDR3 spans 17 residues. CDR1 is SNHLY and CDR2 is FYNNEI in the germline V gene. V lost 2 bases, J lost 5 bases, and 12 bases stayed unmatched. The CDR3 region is CASSEYPGQGLVDTQYF. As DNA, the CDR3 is TGTGCCAGCAGTGAATATCCAGGACAGGGTCTCGTAGATACGCAGTATTTT.

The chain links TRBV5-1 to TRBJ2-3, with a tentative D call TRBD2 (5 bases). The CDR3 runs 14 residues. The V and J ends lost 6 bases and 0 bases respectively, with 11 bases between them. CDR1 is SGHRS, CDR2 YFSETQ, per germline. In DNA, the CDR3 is TGCGCCAGCACCCGGACTCCTAGCACAGATACGCAGTATTTT. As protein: CASTRTPSTDTQYF.

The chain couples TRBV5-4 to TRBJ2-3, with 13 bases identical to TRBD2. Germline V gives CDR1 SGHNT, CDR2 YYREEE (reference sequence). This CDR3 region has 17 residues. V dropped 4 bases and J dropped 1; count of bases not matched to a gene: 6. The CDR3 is CASSVTSGGVGTDTQYF. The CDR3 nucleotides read TGTGCCAGCAGCGTAACTAGCGGGGGGGTGGGCACAGATACGCAGTATTTT. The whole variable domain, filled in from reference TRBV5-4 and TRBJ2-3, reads ETGVTQSPTHLIKTRGQQVTLRCSSQSGHNTVSWYQQALGQGPQFIFQYYREEENGRGNFPPRFSGLQFPNYSSELNVNALELDDSALYLCASSVTSGGVGTDTQYFGPGTRLTVL.